This T cell receptor beta chain was captured by sequencing in a study of OX40 agonist ivuxolimab in advanced cancers. Method: immunoSEQ multiplex PCR; TCRdb's copy keeps in-frame clones and lacks some. The data hold tens of thousands of clones, with roughly 80% observed a single time. Findings and limits, study-wide: Not determined was the antigen specificity of the expanded peripheral T cells. Low clonal expansion, among the lowest seen, marked partial responders at 0.1-3.0 mg/kg. Dosing at 0.1 to 3.0 mg/kg was accompanied by clonal expansion of CD4+ and CD8+ blood T cells by week 6.

The CDR3 loop spans 16 amino acids. CDR1 and CDR2 (germline): MGHRA, YSYEKL. Between the trimmed V and J ends, which lost 0 bases and 4 bases, there was a span of 13 bases. The timepoints at which blood was sampled were baseline, cycle 4 day 1, and cycle 7 day 1. A word on this clone: Antigen: not known.

The rearrangement links TRBV4-1 to TRBJ1-5, with unresolved D. The TCR sequence derives from an adult with an advanced solid tumor such as melanoma, head and neck, liver or kidney cancer. The sequencing used CD4+ or CD8+ T cells sorted from blood, collected in a trial of the OX40 agonist ivuxolimab. The CDR3 here is CASSQEAGSKNQPQHF. For the CDR3, the DNA is TGCGCCAGCAGCCAAGAGGCGGGTAGTAAGAATCAGCCCCAGCATTTT.